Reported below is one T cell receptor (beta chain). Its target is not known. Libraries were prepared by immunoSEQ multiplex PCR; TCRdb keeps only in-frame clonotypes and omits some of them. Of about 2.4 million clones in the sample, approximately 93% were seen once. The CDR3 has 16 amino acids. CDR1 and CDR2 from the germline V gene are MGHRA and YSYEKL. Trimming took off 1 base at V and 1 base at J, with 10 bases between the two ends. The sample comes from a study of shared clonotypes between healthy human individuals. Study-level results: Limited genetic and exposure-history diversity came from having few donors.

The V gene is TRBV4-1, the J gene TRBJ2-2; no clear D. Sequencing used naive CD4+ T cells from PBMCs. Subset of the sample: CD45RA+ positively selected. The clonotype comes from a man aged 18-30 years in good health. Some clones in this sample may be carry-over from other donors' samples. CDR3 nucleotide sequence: TGCGCCAGCAGCCAAGTGCCAAGACAGAACACCGGGGAGCTGTTTTTT. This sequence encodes CASSQVPRQNTGELFF.